The 32 T cell receptor beta chains reported below all come from one sample, sequenced in a study of T cell responses to AZD1222 COVID-19 vaccine. The assay was immunoSEQ multiplex PCR, and TCRdb's table has in-frame clones only and misses some. The sample has tens of thousands of clones, just over 85% seen once; the top ten hold 10%. Sequencing used peripheral blood, obtained on day 0 of AZD1222 vaccination. These receptors were obtained from an adult in good health.

The chain has TRBV7-2 and TRBJ1-1; TRBD1 is a possible D gene (5 bases). CDR3 length: 12 residues. Trimming shortened V by 1 base and J by 8 bases, and 8 bases separated the two germline ends. CDR1 SGHTA and CDR2 FQGNSA come from the germline V gene. In DNA, the CDR3 is TGTGCCAGCAGCTTAGGAGGGGTAGAAGCTTTCTTT. Its protein product is CASSLGGVEAFF.

The V and J genes are TRBV2 and TRBJ2-3, with 7 positions matching TRBD1. The CDR3 runs to 15 residues. The junction had 12 bases not matched to a gene; V was cut back by 7 bases and J by 5 bases. Germline CDR1 reads SNHLY; CDR2 reads FYNNEI. CDR3 nucleotide sequence: TGTGCCAGCACCACTGACAGGGCAGTAAGAGATACGCAGTATTTT. Protein product: CASTTDRAVRDTQYF.

This sequence joins TRBV30 and TRBJ1-3, with 8 bases fitting TRBD1. J was trimmed by 4 bases and V by 4 bases; bases with no gene match: 3. The germline V gene has CDR1 GTSNPN and CDR2 SVGIG (reference sequence). The CDR3 contains 13 residues. CDR3 DNA: TGTGCCTGGACAGGGGGCGCGGGAAACACCATATATTTT. This sequence encodes CAWTGGAGNTIYF.

The J gene is TRBJ2-4, the V gene TRBV15; no firm D call. CDR1 and CDR2 from the germline V gene are LNHNV and YYDKDF (reference sequence). The CDR3 is 12 amino acids. The V gene lost 5 bases and the J gene lost 8 bases, with 10 bases spanning the gap. CDR3 nucleotide sequence: TGTGCCACCAGCCGGCGAGAGGACATTCAGTACTTC. As protein: CATSRREDIQYF.

The gene calls are TRBV28 and TRBJ1-5, with D unclear. Trimming shortened V by 8 bases and J by 5 bases, and 13 bases separated the two germline ends. The CDR3 has 13 amino acids. In germline, CDR1 is MDHEN, CDR2 SYDVKM. CDR3 coding DNA: TGTGCCAGCGGAGGGTTTGGGTATCAGCCCCAGCATTTT. The encoded protein is CASGGFGYQPQHF.

The gene calls are TRBV3-1 (or the pseudogene TRBV3-2) and TRBJ1-1; 10 nucleotides match TRBD1. The ends lost 4 bases at V and 5 bases at J; junction bases unmatched: 7. CDR1 LGHDT and CDR2 YNNKEL come from the germline V gene (reference sequence). CDR3 length equals 15 residues. CDR3 in amino acids: CASSPTDRGRTEAFF. The CDR3 DNA is TGTGCCAGCAGCCCTACCGACAGGGGGCGAACTGAAGCTTTCTTT.

The gene calls are TRBV15 and TRBJ2-3; 14 nucleotides match TRBD2. This CDR3 is 14 amino acids long. The V and J ends lost 6 bases and 5 bases, in that order; junction bases with no gene match: 1. The germline gives CDR1 LNHNV, CDR2 YYDKDF (reference sequence). The CDR3 nucleotides are TGTGCCACCAGGACTAGCGGGAGGGGAGATACGCAGTATTTT. Protein sequence: CATRTSGRGDTQYF.

This clone was seen a handful of times. V usage is TRBV12-3 or TRBV12-4 and J usage is TRBJ1-2; D gene ambiguous. This CDR3 has 12 residues. The V and J ends lost 6 bases and 1 base respectively, with 6 bases between them. In DNA, the CDR3 is TGTGCCAGCAGCGCAAGTAACTATGGCTACACCTTC. Translating gives CASSASNYGYTF.

CDR3 in amino acids: CASSEAMGDSGNTIYF. Written as DNA, the CDR3 is TGTGCCAGCAGTGAAGCGATGGGGGACTCTGGAAACACCATATATTTT. This chain links TRBV6-1 with TRBJ1-3; TRBD1 might be the D (5 bases). The germline V and J ends were trimmed by 0 bases and 0 bases, with 9 bases remaining between them. The CDR3 is 16 amino acids. Germline CDR1 MNHNS, CDR2 SASEGT.

The chain couples TRBV30 to TRBJ2-5; 11 bases line up with TRBD2. Per germline, CDR1 GTSNPN and CDR2 SVGIG (reference sequence). The CDR3 loop spans 18 amino acids. Germline trimming cut 0 bases from V and 2 bases from J; bases unmatched to any gene: 11. CDR3 sequence (DNA): TGTGCCTGGAGTGTAGGTTGGCTAGCGGGGGGATCACAAGAGACCCAGTACTTC. It is translated as CAWSVGWLAGGSQETQYF.

J is TRBJ1-2 and V is TRBV14; D perhaps matches TRBD1 (5 bases). From germline, CDR1 is SGHDN and CDR2 FVKESK. This CDR3 is 13 amino acids long. V shed 6 bases and J shed 2 bases, with 10 bases lying between them. CDR3: CASRRTGNYGYTF. For the CDR3, the DNA is TGTGCCAGCAGGCGAACAGGAAACTATGGCTACACCTTC.

This chain links TRBV9 with TRBJ2-3, with 11 bases identical to TRBD2. CDR1 is SGDLS and CDR2 is YYNGEE in the germline V gene. This CDR3 spans 15 amino acids. The V gene end was trimmed by 6 bases and the J gene end by 3 bases; junction bases not matched to a gene: 6. CDR3: CASNRGTSGTDTQYF. In nucleotides, the CDR3 is TGTGCCAGCAATAGAGGGACTAGCGGAACAGATACGCAGTATTTT.

In the case of this clone: Different DNA sequences within this sample yield the same CDR3. V is TRBV27 and J is TRBJ2-6; no firm D call. Trimming pared 0 bases from V and 4 bases from J, leaving 1 base between. Looked up from germline, CDR1 is MNHEY and CDR2 is SMNVEV (reference sequence). This CDR3 region has 13 residues. CDR3 nucleotides: TGTGCCAGCAGTTTATCCGGGGCCAACGTCCTGACTTTC. As protein: CASSLSGANVLTF.

V and J are TRBV5-1 and TRBJ2-3; D not resolved. The V end was cut by 1 base, the J end by 3 bases, with 12 bases between. CDR1 and CDR2 from the germline V gene are SGHRS and YFSETQ. The CDR3 has 15 amino acids. The CDR3 DNA is TGCGCCAGCAGCTTGAGTCCTGCAGGAACAGATACGCAGTATTTT. As protein: CASSLSPAGTDTQYF.

This clone occurred once. CDR3 loop: CASGYSQTDEKLFF. As DNA, the CDR3 is TGTGCTAGTGGTTACTCACAGACAGATGAAAAACTGTTTTTT. This chain uses TRBV12-5 with TRBJ1-4; TRBD1 might be the D (5 bases). Trimming removed 4 bases from V and 6 bases from J, with 12 bases in between. The CDR3 length is 14 residues. In germline, CDR1 is LGHNT, CDR2 FRNRAP.

The chain combines TRBV19 with TRBJ2-7, with 8 bases aligning to TRBD1. Germline CDR1 and CDR2: LNHDA and SQIVND (reference sequence). There are 14 residues in the CDR3. V was clipped by 5 bases and J by 2 bases; unmatched bases: 5. The CDR3 bases are TGTGCCAGTAGTGCTACAGGGGGGACCTACGAGCAGTACTTC. Its protein is CASSATGGTYEQYF.

This clone was counted once. The J gene is TRBJ1-3, the V gene TRBV11-2; D uncertain. Germline values: CDR1 SGHAT, CDR2 FQNNGV. V was shortened by 0 bases and J by 1 base, with 4 bases between the two germline ends. CDR3 length: 14 amino acids. For the CDR3, the DNA is TGTGCCAGCAGCTTAGAAAGATCTGGAAACACCATATATTTT. Translating gives CASSLERSGNTIYF.

The V gene is TRBV5-1, the J gene TRBJ2-5, with a possible D match to TRBD2 (5 bases). Trimming left V 6 bases short and J 5 bases short, with 20 bases between. This CDR3 is built from 15 residues. Germline CDR1 reads SGHRS; CDR2 reads YFSETQ. CDR3 coding DNA: TGCGCCAGCATCGAATCGGGGATCCCGCAGGAGACCCAGTACTTC. The encoded protein is CASIESGIPQETQYF.

The rearrangement uses TRBV5-1 and TRBJ2-1, with TRBD2 matching 11 bases. CDR3 length: 16 amino acids. The V gene's germline CDR1 is SGHRS and CDR2 YFSETQ. V dropped 3 bases and J dropped 4; count of bases not matched to a gene: 6. Written as DNA, the CDR3 is TGCGCCAGCAGCTCCCCGGGACTAGCGGTATACAATGAGCAGTTCTTC. It translates to CASSSPGLAVYNEQFF.

The chain employs TRBV7-9 and TRBJ2-1; tentatively, D is TRBD2 (7 bases). This CDR3 has 18 residues. Germline V CDR1 and CDR2: SEHNR, FQNEAQ (reference sequence). V was pared by 2 bases and J by 0 bases, with 17 bases between. The CDR3 loop reads CASSLLRGLGSSYNEQFF. For the CDR3, the DNA is TGTGCCAGCAGCTTATTGCGGGGGCTGGGAAGCTCCTACAATGAGCAGTTCTTC.

Only one count was recorded for this clone. The V call is TRBV6-5, the J call TRBJ2-2; tentatively, D is TRBD1 or TRBD2 (5 bases each). Germline CDR1 and CDR2: MNHEY and SVGAGI. This CDR3 contains 15 residues. The germline V and J ends were trimmed by 6 bases and 0 bases, with 11 bases remaining between them. CDR3 nucleotide sequence: TGTGCCAGCAGGGGGGACGGCACGAACACCGGGGAGCTGTTTTTT. Translating it yields CASRGDGTNTGELFF.

V gene TRBV7-8 combines with J gene TRBJ1-3; D is undetermined. The CDR3 has 14 amino acids. Germline values: CDR1 SGHVS, CDR2 FQNEAQ. V lost 5 bases, J lost 10 bases, and 18 bases lay in between. The CDR3 sequence: CASSPTRDTGTIYF. The DNA for the CDR3 is TGTGCCAGCAGCCCGACTAGAGACACGGGGACCATATATTTT.

The table lists this clone with a count of one. V usage is TRBV28 and J usage is TRBJ2-4, with TRBD2 as a possible D gene (6 bases). The germline V and J ends were trimmed by 7 bases and 8 bases, with 18 bases remaining between them. CDR3 length: 14 amino acids. The germline V gene has CDR1 MDHEN and CDR2 SYDVKM. The chain's CDR3 is CASTPSGGEDIQYF. CDR3 nucleotides: TGTGCCAGCACCCCTTCCGGCGGGGAGGACATTCAGTACTTC.

This chain joins TRBV12-3 or TRBV12-4 and TRBJ1-2; D is unclear. Trimming pared 4 bases from V and 7 bases from J, leaving 10 bases between. CDR3 length: 12 amino acids. The CDR3 sequence is CASSYSRTGYTF. The CDR3 DNA is TGTGCCAGCAGTTATAGTAGAACTGGCTACACCTTC.

The gene calls are TRBV29-1 and TRBJ1-2; 9 nucleotides align to TRBD1. CDR3 length: 12 amino acids. Germline lookup yields CDR1 SQVTM and CDR2 ANQGSEA. Trimming at V came to 7 bases and at J to 3 bases, leaving 3 bases not matched to a gene. CDR3 sequence (DNA): TGCAGCGGCACAGGGGGCGACTATGGCTACACCTTC. Residues: CSGTGGDYGYTF.

The rearrangement links TRBV7-2 to TRBJ1-2, with D tentatively TRBD1 (5 bases). The CDR3 sequence is 14 residues long. Germline CDR1 is SGHTA and CDR2 is FQGNSA. V gave up 5 bases and J gave up 6 bases, with 16 bases separating them. The CDR3 sequence: CASSPGSARDGYTF. The CDR3 DNA reads TGTGCCAGCAGCCCAGGGTCCGCGCGGGATGGCTACACCTTC.

The rearrangement joins TRBV29-1 to TRBJ2-5, with no clear D. V was trimmed by 4 bases and J by 3 bases, leaving 9 bases between them. CDR1 is SQVTM and CDR2 is ANQGSEA in the germline V gene. The CDR3 extends over 12 amino acids. The CDR3, as DNA: TGCAGCGTTGGGACGTCGGAAGAGACCCAGTACTTC. It codes for CSVGTSEETQYF.

This chain joins TRBV15 and TRBJ1-1; perhaps TRBD1 as D (5 bases). CDR1 is LNHNV, CDR2 YYDKDF, per germline (reference sequence). The CDR3 spans 14 residues. Trimming removed 1 base at V and 4 bases at J, with 10 bases between. This CDR3 reads CATSRVGGPTEAFF. CDR3 nucleotide sequence: TGTGCCACCAGCAGAGTTGGGGGTCCCACTGAAGCTTTCTTT.

The CDR3 coding sequence is TGTGCCAGCAGTCTGAGCGCGACAGGGGGTGGAAAACTGTTTTTT. This gives the protein CASSLSATGGGKLFF. The J gene is TRBJ1-4, the V gene TRBV28; 9 bases fit TRBD1. From germline, CDR1 is MDHEN and CDR2 SYDVKM. V lost 5 bases to trimming and J lost 10 bases; unmatched junction nucleotides: 11. The CDR3 is made up of 15 amino acids. Complete variable domain (other parts from reference TRBV28 and TRBJ1-4): DVKVTQSSRYLVKRTGEKVFLECVQDMDHENMFWYRQDPGLGLRLIYFSYDVKMKEKGDIPEGYSVSREKKERFSLILESASTNQTSMYLCASSLSATGGGKLFFGSGTQLSVL.

For the CDR3, the DNA is TGTGCCAGTAGTATACCTAGCACAGATACGCAGTATTTT. Translated: CASSIPSTDTQYF. The chain joins TRBV19 to TRBJ2-3, with D unresolved. V shed 2 bases and J shed 0 bases, with 3 bases lying between them. Germline V gene lookup returns CDR1 LNHDA and CDR2 SQIVND (reference sequence). The CDR3 loop spans 13 amino acids.

V usage is TRBV10-3 and J usage is TRBJ2-3, with TRBD2 matching 8 bases. This CDR3 region has 17 residues. V was clipped by 2 bases and J by 2 bases; unmatched bases: 9. Germline lookup yields CDR1 ENHRY and CDR2 SYGVKD. The CDR3 DNA sequence: TGTGCCATCAGTGAGGGTAGTAGCGGGGCTTACACAGATACGCAGTATTTT. It yields the protein CAISEGSSGAYTDTQYF.

The CDR3 region has the DNA TGTGCCAGCAGCTTGGTCCAGGGGGCTAATGGAAACACCATATATTTT. Translation: CASSLVQGANGNTIYF. This rearrangement joins TRBV7-2 to TRBJ1-3; TRBD1 matches 8 bases. The CDR3 consists of 16 residues. CDR1 is SGHTA, CDR2 FQGNSA, per germline. Losses at the gene ends were 3 bases for V and 3 bases for J; bases not matched to a gene: 7.